These T cell receptor beta chains were read from a single sample in a study of blood T cell repertoires in COVID-19. Clones were sequenced by immunoSEQ multiplex PCR, and TCRdb holds only the in-frame ones, with some missing. The sample includes 110,000 to 150,000 clones, roughly 84% seen only once; the top ten take roughly 8%. Sequenced input: peripheral blood. The receptors stem from a human donor in a cohort sampled during active COVID-19. Each CDR3 is given with its conserved first and last residue. Fields, in order: J gene, clone size, V gene, D gene, CDR3 protein, CDR3 DNA. D genes are given only for firm matches. A clone size is listed for some rows: how often the clone was seen (once, few, many), or a class if it is expanded.

J gene: TRBJ1-6; clone size: NA; V gene: TRBV19; D gene: TRBD1; CDR3 protein: CASSITGAYNSPLHF; CDR3 DNA: TGTGCCAGTAGTATCACAGGGGCGTATAATTCACCCCTCCACTTT
J gene: TRBJ2-1; clone size: NA; V gene: TRBV29-1; D gene: NA; CDR3 protein: CSVVNNRYNEQFF; CDR3 DNA: TGCAGCGTTGTTAATAATCGCTACAATGAGCAGTTCTTC
J gene: TRBJ2-1; clone size: NA; V gene: TRBV11-3; D gene: TRBD1; CDR3 protein: CASSLDRDRGSVEQFF; CDR3 DNA: TGTGCCAGCAGCTTAGATCGGGACAGGGGGTCCGTTGAGCAGTTCTTC
J gene: TRBJ2-1; clone size: few; V gene: TRBV12-3/TRBV12-4; D gene: NA; CDR3 protein: CASSNTELNEQFF; CDR3 DNA: TGTGCCAGCAGCAATACAGAGCTCAATGAGCAGTTCTTC
J gene: TRBJ2-4; clone size: NA; V gene: TRBV5-6; D gene: TRBD2; CDR3 protein: CASSASWEGKNIQYF; CDR3 DNA: TGTGCCAGCAGCGCGTCATGGGAGGGAAAAAACATTCAGTACTTC
J gene: TRBJ2-1; clone size: once; V gene: TRBV5-1; D gene: TRBD2; CDR3 protein: CASAGGYNEQFF; CDR3 DNA: TGCGCCAGCGCGGGGGGCTACAATGAGCAGTTCTTC
J gene: TRBJ2-5; clone size: NA; V gene: TRBV11-3; D gene: NA; CDR3 protein: CASSSHSGREETQYF; CDR3 DNA: TGTGCCAGCAGCTCGCATTCGGGCAGGGAAGAGACCCAGTACTTC
J gene: TRBJ1-6; clone size: NA; V gene: TRBV6-5; D gene: NA; CDR3 protein: CASADRSYNSPLHF; CDR3 DNA: TGTGCCAGCGCAGACAGGTCCTATAATTCACCCCTCCACTTT
J gene: TRBJ1-5; clone size: NA; V gene: TRBV19; D gene: NA; CDR3 protein: CASTAQGEQPQHF; CDR3 DNA: TGTGCCAGTACCGCCCAGGGCGAACAGCCCCAGCATTTT
J gene: TRBJ2-5; clone size: NA; V gene: TRBV6-2/TRBV6-3; D gene: NA; CDR3 protein: CASSYRFAGTETQYF; CDR3 DNA: TGTGCCAGCAGTTATCGTTTTGCGGGCACGGAGACCCAGTACTTC
J gene: TRBJ1-6; clone size: once; V gene: TRBV18; D gene: NA; CDR3 protein: CASSLTTGIPSYNSPLHF; CDR3 DNA: TGTGCCAGCTCACTGACAACAGGGATCCCCTCCTATAATTCACCCCTCCACTTT
J gene: TRBJ2-7; clone size: NA; V gene: TRBV14; D gene: NA; CDR3 protein: CASSQGPGSYEQYF; CDR3 DNA: TGTGCCAGCAGCCAAGGTCCAGGAAGCTACGAGCAGTACTTC
J gene: TRBJ2-7; clone size: NA; V gene: TRBV6-5; D gene: TRBD1; CDR3 protein: CASSYPTGGGYEQYF; CDR3 DNA: TGTGCCAGCAGTTATCCGACAGGGGGCGGTTACGAGCAGTACTTC
J gene: TRBJ2-7; clone size: few; V gene: TRBV11-2; D gene: TRBD2; CDR3 protein: CASKISGGSSYEQYF; CDR3 DNA: TGTGCCAGCAAAATTAGCGGGGGGTCCTCCTACGAGCAGTACTTC
J gene: TRBJ1-1; clone size: NA; V gene: TRBV7-3; D gene: TRBD1; CDR3 protein: CASSSGQGNTEAFF; CDR3 DNA: TGTGCCAGCAGCTCGGGACAGGGGAACACTGAAGCTTTCTTT
J gene: TRBJ2-7; clone size: few; V gene: TRBV2; D gene: NA; CDR3 protein: CASSDSERTYEQYF; CDR3 DNA: TGTGCCAGCAGTGACTCCGAGCGGACCTACGAGCAGTACTTC
J gene: TRBJ1-2; clone size: once; V gene: TRBV2; D gene: NA; CDR3 protein: CASRAGSSFGYTF; CDR3 DNA: TGTGCCAGCAGGGCCGGGAGTTCGTTTGGCTACACCTTC
J gene: TRBJ2-2; clone size: NA; V gene: TRBV27; D gene: NA; CDR3 protein: CASSLLATGELFF; CDR3 DNA: TGTGCCAGCAGTTTATTGGCTACCGGGGAGCTGTTTTTT
J gene: TRBJ1-5; clone size: NA; V gene: TRBV7-2; D gene: NA; CDR3 protein: CASSLVGGGRSNQPQHF; CDR3 DNA: TGTGCCAGCAGCTTAGTAGGCGGGGGTCGAAGCAATCAGCCCCAGCATTTT
J gene: TRBJ2-7; clone size: NA; V gene: TRBV3-1/TRBV3-2; D gene: NA; CDR3 protein: CASSHFSREQYEQYF; CDR3 DNA: TGTGCCAGCAGCCACTTTTCCAGGGAACAATACGAGCAGTACTTC
J gene: TRBJ1-2; clone size: NA; V gene: TRBV4-1; D gene: TRBD1; CDR3 protein: CASSLEGDRVNYGYTF; CDR3 DNA: TGCGCCAGCAGCCTTGAGGGGGACAGGGTGAACTATGGCTACACCTTC
J gene: TRBJ2-2; clone size: NA; V gene: TRBV7-7; D gene: TRBD2; CDR3 protein: CASSPPGGGAGELFF; CDR3 DNA: TGTGCTAGCAGTCCCCCGGGAGGGGGGGCCGGGGAGCTGTTTTTT
J gene: TRBJ1-5; clone size: NA; V gene: TRBV4-1; D gene: NA; CDR3 protein: CASSQNGLGRGLGQPQHF; CDR3 DNA: TGCGCCAGCAGCCAAAATGGCTTGGGTCGAGGGCTCGGTCAGCCCCAGCATTTT
J gene: TRBJ2-3; clone size: NA; V gene: TRBV11-1; D gene: TRBD1; CDR3 protein: CASRMTGLSTDTQYF; CDR3 DNA: TGTGCCAGCAGGATGACAGGGCTTAGCACAGATACGCAGTATTTT
J gene: TRBJ2-3; clone size: NA; V gene: TRBV3-1/TRBV3-2; D gene: NA; CDR3 protein: CASSQGPGGADTQYF; CDR3 DNA: TGTGCCAGCAGCCAAGGGCCCGGGGGAGCAGATACGCAGTATTTT
J gene: TRBJ1-6; clone size: NA; V gene: TRBV11-2; D gene: NA; CDR3 protein: CASSLAWTDNSPLHF; CDR3 DNA: TGTGCCAGCAGCTTAGCGTGGACAGATAATTCACCCCTCCACTTT
J gene: TRBJ1-4; clone size: NA; V gene: TRBV5-4; D gene: TRBD1; CDR3 protein: CASSFRGPSNEKLFF; CDR3 DNA: TGTGCCAGCAGCTTCAGGGGGCCGTCTAATGAAAAACTGTTTTTT
J gene: TRBJ1-5; clone size: NA; V gene: TRBV10-1; D gene: NA; CDR3 protein: CASSESNSAGLIQPQHF; CDR3 DNA: TGCGCCAGCAGTGAGTCGAATTCGGCAGGGCTAATCCAGCCCCAGCATTTT
J gene: TRBJ1-5; clone size: NA; V gene: TRBV2; D gene: TRBD1; CDR3 protein: CASSETGFNQPQHF; CDR3 DNA: TGTGCCAGCAGTGAGACAGGGTTCAATCAGCCCCAGCATTTT
J gene: TRBJ1-4; clone size: NA; V gene: TRBV5-6; D gene: NA; CDR3 protein: CASSFYSQGRTNEKLFF; CDR3 DNA: TGTGCCAGCAGCTTTTATTCTCAGGGGAGAACTAATGAAAAACTGTTTTTT
J gene: TRBJ2-2; clone size: NA; V gene: TRBV28; D gene: NA; CDR3 protein: CASMSPALNTGELFF; CDR3 DNA: TGTGCCAGCATGAGCCCAGCGCTAAACACCGGGGAGCTGTTTTTT
J gene: TRBJ2-6; clone size: NA; V gene: TRBV3-1/TRBV3-2; D gene: NA; CDR3 protein: CASSPSRGGANVLTF; CDR3 DNA: TGTGCCAGCAGCCCTAGTAGGGGGGGGGCCAACGTCCTGACTTTC
J gene: TRBJ2-3; clone size: NA; V gene: TRBV7-8; D gene: NA; CDR3 protein: CASSLRGSGGADTQYF; CDR3 DNA: TGTGCCAGCAGCTTAAGGGGGTCGGGGGGAGCAGATACGCAGTATTTT
J gene: TRBJ2-5; clone size: NA; V gene: TRBV12-1; D gene: NA; CDR3 protein: CASSFAAGQETQYF; CDR3 DNA: TGTGCCAGCAGCTTTGCGGCAGGCCAAGAGACCCAGTACTTC
J gene: TRBJ2-3; clone size: NA; V gene: TRBV18; D gene: TRBD2; CDR3 protein: CASSDVAGSTDTQYF; CDR3 DNA: TGTGCCAGCTCTGATGTAGCGGGGAGCACAGATACGCAGTATTTT
J gene: TRBJ2-2; clone size: NA; V gene: TRBV6-5; D gene: NA; CDR3 protein: CASRLQGKNTGELFF; CDR3 DNA: TGTGCCAGCAGACTTCAGGGGAAGAACACCGGGGAGCTGTTTTTT
J gene: TRBJ2-7; clone size: NA; V gene: TRBV7-9; D gene: NA; CDR3 protein: CASSSGLRDYEQYF; CDR3 DNA: TGTGCCAGCAGCTCCGGACTGAGAGATTACGAGCAGTACTTC
J gene: TRBJ1-4; clone size: NA; V gene: TRBV7-2; D gene: NA; CDR3 protein: CASSSWTELYPNEKLFF; CDR3 DNA: TGTGCCAGCAGCTCCTGGACAGAACTCTACCCGAATGAAAAACTGTTTTTT
J gene: TRBJ2-5; clone size: NA; V gene: TRBV5-4; D gene: NA; CDR3 protein: CASSSPGGETQYF; CDR3 DNA: TGTGCCAGCAGCTCTCCTGGGGGCGAGACCCAGTACTTC
J gene: TRBJ2-5; clone size: NA; V gene: TRBV5-6; D gene: NA; CDR3 protein: CASSPQGPETQYF; CDR3 DNA: TGTGCCAGCAGTCCACAGGGCCCAGAGACCCAGTACTTC
J gene: TRBJ1-1; clone size: few; V gene: TRBV4-1; D gene: TRBD1; CDR3 protein: CASSQGQGDNTEAFF; CDR3 DNA: TGCGCCAGCAGCCAAGGACAGGGGGATAACACTGAAGCTTTCTTT
J gene: TRBJ2-7; clone size: NA; V gene: TRBV10-3; D gene: NA; CDR3 protein: CAIIPDSYYEQYF; CDR3 DNA: TGTGCCATCATTCCTGACTCCTACTACGAGCAGTACTTC
J gene: TRBJ1-5; clone size: NA; V gene: TRBV4-1; D gene: TRBD1; CDR3 protein: CASSQVRGREGNQPQHF; CDR3 DNA: TGCGCCAGCAGCCAGGTGAGGGGGCGCGAAGGCAATCAGCCCCAGCATTTT
J gene: TRBJ1-5; clone size: few; V gene: TRBV3-1/TRBV3-2; D gene: NA; CDR3 protein: CASSPRGGTNQPQHF; CDR3 DNA: TGTGCCAGCAGCCCCCGGGGGGGGACCAATCAGCCCCAGCATTTT
J gene: TRBJ2-7; clone size: NA; V gene: TRBV2; D gene: NA; CDR3 protein: CASSWLAYEQYF; CDR3 DNA: TGTGCCAGCAGTTGGCTAGCCTACGAGCAGTACTTC
J gene: TRBJ2-5; clone size: NA; V gene: TRBV1; D gene: NA; CDR3 protein: CTSSQDRARRYF; CDR3 DNA: TGCACCAGCAGCCAAGATCGAGCGAGGCGGTACTTC
J gene: TRBJ1-6; clone size: NA; V gene: TRBV10-2; D gene: TRBD1; CDR3 protein: CASSERWWGQELLGSYNSPLHF; CDR3 DNA: TGCGCCAGCAGTGAAAGGTGGTGGGGACAGGAGCTTCTGGGGTCCTATAATTCACCCCTCCACTTT
J gene: TRBJ1-1; clone size: NA; V gene: TRBV18; D gene: NA; CDR3 protein: CASSGGNFEAFF; CDR3 DNA: TGTGCCAGCTCCGGAGGGAACTTTGAAGCTTTCTTT
J gene: TRBJ2-3; clone size: NA; V gene: TRBV29-1; D gene: TRBD1; CDR3 protein: CSVVARDRPTDTQYF; CDR3 DNA: TGCAGCGTGGTAGCCCGGGACAGGCCCACAGATACGCAGTATTTT
J gene: TRBJ2-5; clone size: NA; V gene: TRBV7-2; D gene: NA; CDR3 protein: CASSKGQETQYF; CDR3 DNA: TGTGCCAGCAGCAAGGGGCAGGAGACCCAGTACTTC
J gene: TRBJ1-1; clone size: NA; V gene: TRBV3-1/TRBV3-2; D gene: TRBD1; CDR3 protein: CASSTRGDTEAFF; CDR3 DNA: TGTGCCAGCAGTACCAGGGGGGACACTGAAGCTTTCTTT
J gene: TRBJ2-2; clone size: NA; V gene: TRBV7-6; D gene: NA; CDR3 protein: CASSFSVGELFF; CDR3 DNA: TGTGCCAGCAGCTTTTCGGTCGGGGAGCTGTTTTTT
J gene: TRBJ2-5; clone size: NA; V gene: TRBV5-8; D gene: TRBD1; CDR3 protein: CASSPGTGGTAGGYQETQYF; CDR3 DNA: TGTGCCAGCAGCCCGGGGACAGGGGGCACAGCGGGGGGATACCAAGAGACCCAGTACTTC